The source of this T cell receptor beta chain is a study of shared clonotypes between healthy human individuals. As for the study in general: Donor ages ranged 18 to 49 years: a couple of women, a few men.

Comment on this clone: Antigen: not known.

Using immunoSEQ multiplex PCR, the repertoire was profiled, and TCRdb retains in-frame clones only, with some absent. The table records 2 million to 3 million clones, approximately 93% of them present only once. The germline V gene has CDR1 MNHEY and CDR2 SVGAGI. This CDR3 has 14 residues. V lost 0 bases, J lost 2 bases, and 6 bases lay in between. Points from the study as a whole: Clonotype sharing among donors, it was expected, would be affected by sequencing depth.

This clonotype originated in a man between 18 and 29 years old in good health. Some clones in this sample may be carry-over from other donors' samples. Sequencing was carried out using naive CD4+ T cells from PBMCs. Subset of the sample: CD45RA+ positively selected. V and J are TRBV6-5 and TRBJ2-3, with D unresolved. The DNA for the CDR3 is TGTGCCAGCAGTTACTCTACGAACACAGATACGCAGTATTTT. It encodes CASSYSTNTDTQYF.